This entry is about one T cell receptor beta chain. This sample is drawn from a study of blood T cell repertoires in COVID-19. This table comes from immunoSEQ multiplex PCR, and its TCRdb copy is limited to in-frame clones, with some not included. The table has approximately 100,000 clones, around nine tenths seen once. The CDR3 spans 13 residues. V shed 7 bases, J shed 7 bases, and the junction held 5 bases outside the gene matches. Germline lookup yields CDR1 MNHEY and CDR2 SVGAGI. Material for sequencing was peripheral blood. The receptor's source is a human donor with acute or convalescent COVID-19. The donor label of this sample is uncertain. The chain couples TRBV6-5 to TRBJ2-1; TRBD1 matches at 9 bases. The DNA of the CDR3 is TGTGCCAGCAAACAGGGGGCGCTTAATGAGCAGTTCTTC. Residues: CASKQGALNEQFF.